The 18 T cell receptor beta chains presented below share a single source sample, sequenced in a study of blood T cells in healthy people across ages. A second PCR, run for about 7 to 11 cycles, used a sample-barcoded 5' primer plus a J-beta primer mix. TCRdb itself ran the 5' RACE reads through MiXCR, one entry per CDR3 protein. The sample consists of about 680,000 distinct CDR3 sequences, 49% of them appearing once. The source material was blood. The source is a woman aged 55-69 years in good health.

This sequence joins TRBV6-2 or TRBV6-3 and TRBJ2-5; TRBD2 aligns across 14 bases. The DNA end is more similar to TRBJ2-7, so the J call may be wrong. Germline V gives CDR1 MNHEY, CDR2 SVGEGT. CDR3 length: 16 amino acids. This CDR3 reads CASSLSGTSGSYEQYF. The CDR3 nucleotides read TGTGCCAGCAGTCTTTCTGGGACTAGCGGGAGCTACGAGCAGTACTTC.

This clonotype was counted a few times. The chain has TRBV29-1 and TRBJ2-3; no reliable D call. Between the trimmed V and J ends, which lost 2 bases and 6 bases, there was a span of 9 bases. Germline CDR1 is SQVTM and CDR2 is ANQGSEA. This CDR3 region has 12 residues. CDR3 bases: TGCAGCGTTGAATTAACTCCCGATACGCAGTATTTT. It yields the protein CSVELTPDTQYF.

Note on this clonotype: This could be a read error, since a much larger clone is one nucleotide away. As DNA, the CDR3 is TGCGCCAGCAGCTTGCGCCCGTACAATGAGCAGTACTTC. Translation gives CASSLRPYNEQYF. The genes are TRBV27 and TRBJ2-5; D call uncertain. This CDR3 spans 13 amino acids. Germline V gives CDR1 MNHEY, CDR2 SMNVEV (reference sequence).

This chain's CDR3 is CASSLDHSAYNEQFF. The CDR3 DNA is TGCGCCAGCAGCTTAGACCATTCAGCCTACAATGAGCAGTTCTTC. The chain combines TRBV5-1 with TRBJ2-1; D gene uncertain. Trimming left V 2 bases short and J 2 bases short, with 11 bases between. Germline V gene data show CDR1 as SGHRS and CDR2 as YFSETQ. This CDR3 spans 15 amino acids.

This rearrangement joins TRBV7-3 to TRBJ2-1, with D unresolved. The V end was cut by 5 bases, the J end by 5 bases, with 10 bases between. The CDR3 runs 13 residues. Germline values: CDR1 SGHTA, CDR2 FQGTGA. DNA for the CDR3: TGTGCCAGCAGCGTAAGCCGGAACAATGAGCAGTTCTTC. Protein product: CASSVSRNNEQFF.

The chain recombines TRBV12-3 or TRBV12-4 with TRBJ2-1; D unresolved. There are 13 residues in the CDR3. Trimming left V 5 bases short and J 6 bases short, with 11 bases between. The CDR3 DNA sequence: TGTGCCAGCAGTACGCAAAGCTCCAATGAGCAGTTCTTC. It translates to CASSTQSSNEQFF.

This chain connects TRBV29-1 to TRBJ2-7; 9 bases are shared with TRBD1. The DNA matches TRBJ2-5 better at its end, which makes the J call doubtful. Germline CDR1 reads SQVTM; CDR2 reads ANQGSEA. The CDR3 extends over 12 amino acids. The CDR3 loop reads CRGYRGLETQYF. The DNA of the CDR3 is TGCCGCGGATACAGGGGGCTAGAGACCCAGTACTTC.

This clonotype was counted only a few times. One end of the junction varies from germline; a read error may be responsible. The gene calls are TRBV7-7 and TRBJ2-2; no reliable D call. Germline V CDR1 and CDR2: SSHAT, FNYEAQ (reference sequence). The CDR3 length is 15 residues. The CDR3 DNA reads TGTGCTAGCAGCCCGTACCAGGTGAACACCGGGGAGCTGTTTTTT. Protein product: CASSPYQVNTGELFF.

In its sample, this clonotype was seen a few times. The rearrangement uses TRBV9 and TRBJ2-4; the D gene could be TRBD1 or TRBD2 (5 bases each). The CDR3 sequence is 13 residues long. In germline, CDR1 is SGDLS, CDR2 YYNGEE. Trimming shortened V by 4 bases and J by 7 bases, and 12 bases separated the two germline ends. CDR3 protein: CASSLGDHNIQYF. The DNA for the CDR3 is TGTGCCAGCAGCTTAGGGGACCATAACATTCAGTACTTC.

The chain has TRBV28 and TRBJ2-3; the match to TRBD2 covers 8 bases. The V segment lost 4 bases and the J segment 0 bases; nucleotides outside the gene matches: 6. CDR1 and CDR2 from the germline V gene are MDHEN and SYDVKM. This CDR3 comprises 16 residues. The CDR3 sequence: CASSSPAGVSTDTQYF. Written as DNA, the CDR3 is TGTGCCAGCAGTTCCCCAGCGGGAGTTAGCACAGATACGCAGTATTTT.

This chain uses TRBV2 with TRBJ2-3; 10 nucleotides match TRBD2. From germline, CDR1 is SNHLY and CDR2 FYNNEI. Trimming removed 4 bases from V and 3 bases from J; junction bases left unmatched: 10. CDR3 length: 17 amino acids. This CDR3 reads CASSVSGRPDGTDTQYF. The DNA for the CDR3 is TGTGCCAGCAGTGTTAGCGGGAGGCCGGATGGTACAGATACGCAGTATTTT.

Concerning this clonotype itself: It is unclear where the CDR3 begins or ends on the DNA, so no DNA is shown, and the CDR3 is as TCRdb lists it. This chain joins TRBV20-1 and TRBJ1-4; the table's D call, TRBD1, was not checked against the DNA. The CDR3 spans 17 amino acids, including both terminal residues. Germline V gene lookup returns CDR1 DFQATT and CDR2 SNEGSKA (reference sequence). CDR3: CSAIYSGRAATNEKPFF.

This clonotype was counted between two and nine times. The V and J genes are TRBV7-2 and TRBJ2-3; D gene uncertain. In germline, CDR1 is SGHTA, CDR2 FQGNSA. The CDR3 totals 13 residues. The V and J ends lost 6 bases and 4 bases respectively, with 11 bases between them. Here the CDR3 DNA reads TGTGCCAGCAGTAACCATGGGCCAGATACGCAGTATTTT. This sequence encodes CASSNHGPDTQYF.

For the CDR3, the DNA is TGTGCCAGCAGTGCCCCCGGACAGGGTATTGGCTACACCTTC. Protein product: CASSAPGQGIGYTF. The chain joins TRBV28 to TRBJ1-2; 8 bases line up with TRBD1. The germline gives CDR1 MDHEN, CDR2 SYDVKM. Trimming removed 5 bases from V and 7 bases from J; junction bases left unmatched: 9. The CDR3 has 14 residues.

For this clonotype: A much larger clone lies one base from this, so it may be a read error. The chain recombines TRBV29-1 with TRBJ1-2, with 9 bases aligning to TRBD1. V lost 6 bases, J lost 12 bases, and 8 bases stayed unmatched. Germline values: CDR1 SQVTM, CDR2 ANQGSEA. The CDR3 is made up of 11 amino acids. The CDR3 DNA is TGCAGCGTGGGACAGGGCTGCGGGAACACCTTC. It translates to CSVGQGCGNTF.

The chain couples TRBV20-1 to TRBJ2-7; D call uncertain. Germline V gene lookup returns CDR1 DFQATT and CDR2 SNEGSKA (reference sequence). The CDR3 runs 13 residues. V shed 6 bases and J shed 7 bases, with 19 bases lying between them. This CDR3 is CSAGKDRASEQYF. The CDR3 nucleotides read TGCAGTGCGGGAAAGGACCGAGCCTCGGAGCAGTACTTC.

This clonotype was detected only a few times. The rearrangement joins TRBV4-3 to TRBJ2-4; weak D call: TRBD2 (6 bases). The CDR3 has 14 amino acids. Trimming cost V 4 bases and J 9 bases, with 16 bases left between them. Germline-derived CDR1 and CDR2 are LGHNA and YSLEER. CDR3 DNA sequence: TGCGCCAGCAGCCCTGCGGGGACCTCGATCATTCAGTACTTC. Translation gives CASSPAGTSIIQYF.

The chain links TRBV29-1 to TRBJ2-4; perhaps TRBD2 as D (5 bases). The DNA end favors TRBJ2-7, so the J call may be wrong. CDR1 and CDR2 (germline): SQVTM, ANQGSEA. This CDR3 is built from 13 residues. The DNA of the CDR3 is TGCAGCGTTGGCGCAGGAGGACCATACGAGCAGTACTTC. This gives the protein CSVGAGGPYEQYF.